Presented here are 14 T cell receptor beta chains from one specimen sequenced in a study of control samples from healthy donors and cancer patients (dated by TCRdb to the early 2020s). Library generation was performed with the immunoSEQ multiplex PCR assay. As stored in TCRdb, this immuneACCESS dataset retains in-frame rearrangements with V and J assigned. A fraction of the clones does not appear; measured against another copy, unresolved V genes explain less than half of the discrepancy, and the remainder lacks a known reason. The sample data list 20,000 to 30,000 clones, and approximately 91% of these were observed just once. Roughly 13% of the sample is taken by the ten largest. The source material was PBMCs. These receptors were taken from a man over 45 with lung cancer.

The count of this clone is one. The V and J genes are TRBV29-1 and TRBJ2-5; 7 positions agree with TRBD1. This CDR3 is 14 amino acids long. Germline CDR1 and CDR2: SQVTM and ANQGSEA. The trim removed 3 bases at V and 4 bases at J, leaving 8 bases unmatched. The DNA of the CDR3 is TGCAGCGTTGATCGACAGGGAAATGGAGAGACCCAGTACTTC. Amino acid sequence: CSVDRQGNGETQYF.

This chain uses TRBV6-6 with TRBJ1-3, with D uncertain. The CDR3 is 12 amino acids. Germline assignment: CDR1 MNHNY and CDR2 SVGAGI (reference sequence). V was shortened by 5 bases and J by 4 bases, with 6 bases between the two germline ends. In nucleotides, the CDR3 is TGTGCCAGCAGTCCCGGGGGAAACACCATATATTTT. Residues: CASSPGGNTIYF.

The J gene is TRBJ1-4, the V gene TRBV5-1, with 8 bases aligning to TRBD1. The trim removed 0 bases at V and 3 bases at J, leaving 10 bases unmatched. This CDR3 is 18 amino acids long. Germline V CDR1 and CDR2: SGHRS, YFSETQ. In nucleotides, the CDR3 is TGCGCCAGCAGCTTGGACGGGACAGGATTCAGGGCTAATGAAAAACTGTTTTTT. Translated, it gives CASSLDGTGFRANEKLFF.

This clone was recorded once. Other DNA sequences in this specimen translate into the identical CDR3. The CDR3 protein is CAISEPIRTGGGEKLFF. CDR3 sequence (DNA): TGTGCCATCAGTGAGCCCATACGGACAGGTGGGGGTGAAAAACTGTTTTTT. V is TRBV10-3 and J is TRBJ1-4; 7 nucleotides align to TRBD1. The trim removed 2 bases at V and 7 bases at J, leaving 13 bases unmatched. CDR1 and CDR2 (germline): ENHRY, SYGVKD. The CDR3 is 17 amino acids.

The V call is TRBV19, the J call TRBJ2-1; 7 positions agree with TRBD1. Looked up from germline, CDR1 is LNHDA and CDR2 is SQIVND (reference sequence). CDR3 length: 15 residues. J gave up 4 bases and V 5 bases, and 8 bases lay outside the gene matches. This CDR3 reads CASSVTGTAYNEQFF. As DNA, the CDR3 is TGTGCCAGTAGTGTAACCGGGACAGCTTACAATGAGCAGTTCTTC. Combining the CDR3 with reference TRBV19 and TRBJ2-1 gives the whole variable domain DGGITQSPKYLFRKEGQNVTLSCEQNLNHDAMYWYRQDPGQGLRLIYYSQIVNDFQKGDIAEGYSVSREKKESFPLTVTSAQKNPTAFYLCASSVTGTAYNEQFFGPGTRLTVL.

CDR3 loop: CASSPRTTNEKLFF. The CDR3 bases are TGTGCCAGCAGTCCCAGAACAACTAATGAAAAACTGTTTTTT. The chain employs TRBV6-5 and TRBJ1-4; D is unclear. This CDR3 is 14 amino acids long. Per germline, CDR1 MNHEY and CDR2 SVGAGI. V was shortened by 5 bases and J by 0 bases, with 7 bases between the two germline ends.

As to this clone: Compared with germline, one end of the junction differs, possibly owing to a read error. The chain couples TRBV7-6 to TRBJ2-1; D remains unclear. The V gene's germline CDR1 is SGHVS and CDR2 FNYEAQ. This CDR3 comprises 14 residues. The CDR3 protein is CTSSLAGAPNEQFF. CDR3 nucleotide sequence: TGTACCAGCAGCTTAGCAGGAGCCCCCAATGAGCAGTTCTTC.

V and J are TRBV19 and TRBJ1-6, with 7 bases matching TRBD1. This CDR3 comprises 13 residues. Per germline, CDR1 LNHDA and CDR2 SQIVND (reference sequence). V shed 6 bases, J shed 10 bases, and the junction held 6 bases outside the gene matches. CDR3 sequence reads: CASRGQIGSPLHF. The CDR3 DNA reads as TGTGCCAGTAGGGGACAGATCGGCTCACCCCTCCACTTT.

The chain couples TRBV5-1 to TRBJ2-5; 9 nucleotides line up with TRBD2. After removal of 6 bases from V and 0 bases from J, the junction contained 3 bases not matched to a gene. The CDR3 length is 14 residues. Per germline, CDR1 SGHRS and CDR2 YFSETQ. CDR3 loop: CASIAGEYQETQYF. DNA for the CDR3: TGCGCCAGCATAGCGGGAGAGTACCAAGAGACCCAGTACTTC.

The sample holds a few counts of this clone. The chain has TRBV6-6 and TRBJ2-7; TRBD1 is a possible D gene (6 bases). The V gene's germline CDR1 is MNHNY and CDR2 SVGAGI (reference sequence). Trimming removed 6 bases from V and 4 bases from J, with 19 bases in between. The CDR3 length is 15 residues. CDR3: CASRSDSGEGYEQYF. The CDR3 nucleotides read TGTGCCAGCAGATCAGATTCAGGGGAAGGGTACGAGCAGTACTTC.

V usage is TRBV7-2 and J usage is TRBJ2-1; 7 bases line up with TRBD1. CDR1 is SGHTA and CDR2 is FQGNSA in the germline V gene. This CDR3 is built from 17 residues. Germline trimming cut 0 bases from V and 1 base from J; bases unmatched to any gene: 6. The CDR3 nucleotides are TGTGCCAGCAGCTTAGCTCGGACAGGAAAATCCTACAATGAGCAGTTCTTC. It codes for CASSLARTGKSYNEQFF.

V usage is TRBV14 and J usage is TRBJ1-5, with D unclear. Trimming pared 2 bases from V and 4 bases from J, leaving 6 bases between. Per the germline V gene, CDR1 is SGHDN and CDR2 is FVKESK. The CDR3 totals 13 residues. The CDR3 loop reads CASSQMRNQPQHF. The CDR3 DNA follows: TGTGCCAGCAGCCAAATGAGAAATCAGCCCCAGCATTTT.

V gene TRBV11-3 combines with J gene TRBJ2-1; 12 nucleotides align to TRBD2. V lost 1 base, J lost 7 bases, and 8 bases stayed unmatched. Germline CDR1 reads SGHNT; CDR2 reads YENEEA. The CDR3 sequence is 17 residues long. CDR3 protein: CASSLAQASGGVNEQFF. The CDR3 DNA follows: TGTGCCAGCAGCTTAGCCCAGGCTAGCGGGGGGGTTAATGAGCAGTTCTTC.

This sequence joins TRBV6-2 or TRBV6-3 and TRBJ2-3; no clear D. The ends were cut back, 0 bases at V and 6 bases at J, with 19 bases in the middle. CDR1 MNHEY and CDR2 SVGEGT come from the germline V gene. CDR3 length: 17 amino acids. Here the CDR3 reads CASSYSKVSPTRDTQYF. The CDR3 bases are TGTGCCAGCAGTTACTCGAAGGTCAGCCCTACCCGGGATACGCAGTATTTT.